The rows below give T cell receptor beta chains drawn from one sample of a study of blood T cell repertoires in COVID-19. Assay: immunoSEQ multiplex PCR; the TCRdb copy retains only in-frame clones and omits some. The sample has about 170,000 clones, roughly 85% seen once. Material: peripheral blood. Receptor source: a human donor with acute or convalescent COVID-19. The donor label of this sample is uncertain. Both conserved end residues are part of each CDR3. The D gene is left open where the match is weak. Clone size is given for some rows only: seen once, a few or many times, or a class if the clone is expanded.

j_gene	abundance	d_gene	v_gene	CDR3nt	CDR3aa
TRBJ1-2	few	NA	TRBV6-2/TRBV6-3	TGTGCCAGCAGTTACTGGGGGCGGACACCTACTAACTATGGCTACACCTTC	CASSYWGRTPTNYGYTF
TRBJ2-2	NA	NA	TRBV19	TGTGCCAGTAAGCGACGAGAACAAACTACGAACACCGGGGAGCTGTTTTTT	CASKRREQTTNTGELFF
TRBJ1-1	NA	TRBD1	TRBV11-3	TGTGCCAGCAGCTCTGGACAGGACATTGAAGCTTTCTTT	CASSSGQDIEAFF
TRBJ1-2	NA	TRBD1	TRBV5-6	TGTGCCAGCAGCAGAGGACAGGGGGCGGGTGGCTACACCTTC	CASSRGQGAGGYTF
TRBJ1-5	NA	NA	TRBV4-1	TGCGCCAGCAGCCAAGATTATCGGGTCTGGGAGCCCCAGCATTTT	CASSQDYRVWEPQHF
TRBJ1-5	NA	NA	TRBV5-6	TGTGCCAGCAGCTTGGCGGGGGGAGGTAGCAATCAGCCCCAGCATTTT	CASSLAGGGSNQPQHF
TRBJ1-2	NA	TRBD1	TRBV19	TGTGCCAGTAGTGCCCGGACAGGGGCTAACTATGGCTACACCTTC	CASSARTGANYGYTF
TRBJ1-2	once	NA	TRBV7-3	TGTGCCAGCAGCAGCCGACAGGCACTGGGTGGCTACACCTTC	CASSSRQALGGYTF
TRBJ1-5	NA	TRBD1	TRBV5-8	TGTGCCAGCAACCAGGGCAGGGGGCGAACCCCTAGCAATCAGCCCCAGCATTTT	CASNQGRGRTPSNQPQHF
TRBJ1-1	NA	TRBD1	TRBV7-2	TGTGCCAGCAGCTTAGGAGGGGGCGGAAGAGAAGCTTTCTTT	CASSLGGGGREAFF
TRBJ1-1	NA	NA	TRBV29-1	TGCAGCGTTGAAACAGGGCGGACTGAAGCTTTCTTT	CSVETGRTEAFF
TRBJ1-5	NA	NA	TRBV7-9	TGTGCCAGCAGCTTAGGCGGAGGCAATCAGCCCCAGCATTTT	CASSLGGGNQPQHF
TRBJ1-1	once	TRBD1	TRBV10-3	TGTGCCATCAGTGAGCCCTACACCGAGACAGGGGTTGACACTGAAGCTTTCTTT	CAISEPYTETGVDTEAFF
TRBJ1-2	NA	TRBD1	TRBV15	TGTGCCACCAGCAGAGGTGGGGACAGGGGTTATGGCTACACCTTC	CATSRGGDRGYGYTF
TRBJ2-3	NA	NA	TRBV2	TGTGCCAGCAGCGACAGGACAGGCACAGATACGCAGTATTTT	CASSDRTGTDTQYF
TRBJ1-1	NA	TRBD1	TRBV27	TGTGCCAGCAGGACCCTAGGGGGCGCGTTTACTGAAGCTTTCTTT	CASRTLGGAFTEAFF
TRBJ1-3	NA	NA	TRBV6-5	TGTGCCAGCAGGAAACGGGGATCTGGAAACACCATATATTTT	CASRKRGSGNTIYF
TRBJ2-1	NA	TRBD1	TRBV5-1	TGCGCCAGCAGCTTGGCATACGGACAGGGATACAATGAGCAGTTCTTC	CASSLAYGQGYNEQFF
TRBJ2-6	NA	NA	TRBV7-3	TGTGCCAGCAGTTTAAGACGGAGCGCCTTCACTGGGGCCAACGTCCTGACTTTC	CASSLRRSAFTGANVLTF
TRBJ1-2	NA	NA	TRBV9	TGTGCCAGCAGCCCCCAGAGCGGAACTAACTATGGCTACACCTTC	CASSPQSGTNYGYTF
TRBJ1-6	few	NA	TRBV7-6	TGTGCCAGCAGCTTGGGGAACCCTACAGGGCAGAGGAGTTATAATTCACCCCTCCACTTT	CASSLGNPTGQRSYNSPLHF
TRBJ1-1	few	TRBD1	TRBV3-1/TRBV3-2	TGTGCCAGCAGCCTCGCGGACAGGGGGTCAAAACAAGCTTTCTTT	CASSLADRGSKQAFF
TRBJ1-1	NA	NA	TRBV6-5	TGTGCCAGCAGTTACTCGAGGGTCATGAACACTGAAGCTTTCTTT	CASSYSRVMNTEAFF
TRBJ1-5	NA	NA	TRBV3-1/TRBV3-2	TGTGCCAGCAGTCAGGGGATGGGCAATCAGCCCCAGCATTTT	CASSQGMGNQPQHF
TRBJ1-6	NA	NA	TRBV5-6	TGTGCCAGCAGCTACCGCCCTTCAGGGTTCCACAATTCACCCCTCCACTTT	CASSYRPSGFHNSPLHF
TRBJ2-1	NA	NA	TRBV2	TGTGCCAGCAGTGAAGCTGCGACAGCACAGTTCTTC	CASSEAATAQFF
TRBJ1-1	once	NA	TRBV11-3	TGTGCCAGCAGCTTCTACAGGTCTGAAGCTTTCTTT	CASSFYRSEAFF
TRBJ2-6	NA	NA	TRBV3-1/TRBV3-2	TGTGCCAGCAGCCAAGTTGGCGGGACAGCCTTCTCTGGGGCCAACGTCCTGACTTTC	CASSQVGGTAFSGANVLTF
TRBJ2-1	NA	TRBD1	TRBV4-1	TGCGCCAGCAGCCAAGAACAGGGGTGGTACAATGAGCAGTTCTTC	CASSQEQGWYNEQFF
TRBJ2-3	NA	NA	TRBV11-2	TGTGCCAGCAGCTTACACAGAGGCACAGATACGCAGTATTTT	CASSLHRGTDTQYF
TRBJ1-3	NA	NA	TRBV28	TGTGCCAGCAGCGGATACAGGAACACCATATATTTT	CASSGYRNTIYF
TRBJ2-1	NA	NA	TRBV7-2	TGTGCCAGCAGCATTAGCGGAAATGAGCAGTTCTTC	CASSISGNEQFF
TRBJ1-1	once	NA	TRBV3-1/TRBV3-2	TGTGCCAGCAGCCAAGACAGGGGTATGGGTGAAGCTTTCTTT	CASSQDRGMGEAFF
TRBJ1-1	NA	NA	TRBV6-5	TGTGCCAGCAGTTCCGGGACAACGAACACTGAAGCTTTCTTT	CASSSGTTNTEAFF
TRBJ1-1	NA	TRBD1	TRBV13	TGTGCCAGCAGCTTCGACAGGGGATGGAACACTGAAGCTTTCTTT	CASSFDRGWNTEAFF
TRBJ2-5	once	NA	TRBV5-6	TGTGCCAGCAGCTTGACTAGTGTTAAGACCCAGTACTTC	CASSLTSVKTQYF
TRBJ1-6	NA	TRBD1	TRBV11-3	TGTGCCAGCAGCTTAGCCAAATCCCGGGACAGGGCTTCACCCCTCCACTTT	CASSLAKSRDRASPLHF
TRBJ1-1	NA	NA	TRBV12-3/TRBV12-4	TGTGCCAGCAGTTTGGCCAGGGATACTGAAGCTTTCTTT	CASSLARDTEAFF
TRBJ2-3	NA	TRBD1	TRBV4-1	TGCGCCAGCAGCCTTCCACAGGGGGACCCCACAGATACGCAGTATTTT	CASSLPQGDPTDTQYF
TRBJ1-2	NA	TRBD1	TRBV5-1	TGCGCCAGCAGCTTGGATTCAGGGGGCGATGGCTACACCTTC	CASSLDSGGDGYTF
TRBJ2-1	NA	NA	TRBV4-2	TGTGCCAGCAGCCAAGATACCAGGGTCCCCTACAATGAGCAGTTCTTC	CASSQDTRVPYNEQFF
TRBJ2-1	NA	NA	TRBV4-3	TGCGCCAGCAGCCAAGAGCCGGGGACATACAATGAGCAGTTCTTC	CASSQEPGTYNEQFF
TRBJ1-4	once	NA	TRBV10-2	TGCGCCAGCAGTGAGTCGACTGCAGGGCGTGAAAAACTGTTTTTT	CASSESTAGREKLFF
TRBJ1-6	NA	NA	TRBV5-8	TGTGCCAGCAGCACGACGGGGCGCGGGGGTAATTCACCCCTCCACTTT	CASSTTGRGGNSPLHF
TRBJ2-7	NA	NA	TRBV18	TGTGCCAGCTCACCACAGGGAGAGAACGAGCAGTACTTC	CASSPQGENEQYF
TRBJ1-2	NA	NA	TRBV7-9	TGTGCCAGCAGAGGAATCAACAGGAGGGACGGCTATGGCTACACCTTC	CASRGINRRDGYGYTF
TRBJ1-4	NA	TRBD1	TRBV3-1/TRBV3-2	TGTGCCAGCAGCCAAGCTCCGACAGGGTTTAATGAAAAACTGTTTTTT	CASSQAPTGFNEKLFF
TRBJ1-5	NA	TRBD1	TRBV18	TGTGCCAGCTCATCCGGGACAGGGAGTTATAGCAATCAGCCCCAGCATTTT	CASSSGTGSYSNQPQHF
TRBJ2-6	NA	NA	TRBV6-6	TGTGCCAGCAGTTACGACAGCTCTGGGGCCAACGTCCTGACTTTC	CASSYDSSGANVLTF
TRBJ2-5	NA	TRBD2	TRBV5-1	TGCGCCAGCAGCTTGTCCGCTCAGCGGGGAAAGACCCAGTACTTC	CASSLSAQRGKTQYF
TRBJ1-2	NA	NA	TRBV30	TGTGCCTGGAGGGTGGCAGGGGAAGGGGGTAAATCTGGCTACACCTTC	CAWRVAGEGGKSGYTF
TRBJ2-5	NA	TRBD1	TRBV6-1	TGTGCCAGCAGTGATCCGGACAGGGGGCCTGTGAAGACCCAGTACTTC	CASSDPDRGPVKTQYF
TRBJ2-7	NA	TRBD1	TRBV6-5	TGTGCCAGCAGTTACTCATGGACAGGGACCTACGAGCAGTACTTC	CASSYSWTGTYEQYF
TRBJ2-7	NA	TRBD2	TRBV7-2	TGTGCCAGCAGCTTAGGGGCTGGGAGGGGTTACTACGAGCAGTACTTC	CASSLGAGRGYYEQYF
TRBJ1-6	once	NA	TRBV14	TGTGCCAGCAGCCAAGGAACAGGGCTCTATAATTCACCCCTCCACTTT	CASSQGTGLYNSPLHF
TRBJ2-7	NA	NA	TRBV5-1	TGCGCCAGCAGCTTGGACACCCTCTCCTACGAGCAGTACTTC	CASSLDTLSYEQYF
TRBJ2-4	NA	TRBD1	TRBV6-2/TRBV6-3	TGTGCCAGCAGTTACTCGGGACAGGGAACTAAGCTAGCCAAAAACATTCAGTACTTC	CASSYSGQGTKLAKNIQYF
TRBJ2-5	NA	TRBD1	TRBV10-2	TGCGCCAGCAGAGTAGCCGGGACAGGGGGCAGCGAGACCCAGTACTTC	CASRVAGTGGSETQYF
TRBJ1-3	NA	TRBD1	TRBV5-6	TGTGCCAGCAGTCCAGGGGGCCCTGGAAACACCATATATTTT	CASSPGGPGNTIYF